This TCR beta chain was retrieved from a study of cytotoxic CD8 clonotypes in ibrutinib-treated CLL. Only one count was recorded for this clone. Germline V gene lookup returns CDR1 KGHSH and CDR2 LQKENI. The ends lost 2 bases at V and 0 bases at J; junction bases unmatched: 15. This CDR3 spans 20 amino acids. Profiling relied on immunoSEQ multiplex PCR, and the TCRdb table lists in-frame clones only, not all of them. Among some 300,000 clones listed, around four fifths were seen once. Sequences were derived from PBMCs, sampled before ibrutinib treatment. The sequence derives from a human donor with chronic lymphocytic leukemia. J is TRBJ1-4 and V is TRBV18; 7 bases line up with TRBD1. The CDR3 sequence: CASSPSIPGGSLATNEKLFF. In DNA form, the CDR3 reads TGTGCCAGCTCACCATCTATTCCAGGGGGTTCTCTGGCAACTAATGAAAAACTGTTTTTT.